Included here is one T cell receptor (beta chain) sequence, with context. Assay: immunoSEQ multiplex PCR; the TCRdb copy retains only in-frame clones and omits some. The sample yields about 300,000 clones, approximately 88% seen once. This sample is drawn from a study of blood T cell repertoires in COVID-19. This CDR3 is 14 amino acids long. The V gene end was trimmed by 0 bases and the J gene end by 5 bases; junction bases not matched to a gene: 3. Germline V gene sequence: CDR1 SGDLS, CDR2 YYNGEE. Sequenced: PBMCs or T cells enriched from blood (not recorded which). This chain connects TRBV9 to TRBJ1-2, with 8 positions matching TRBD1. The source is a man aged 55 to 70 who had recovered from COVID-19. CDR3 DNA: TGTGCCAGCAGCGTAGGGGGGGACAGGTATGGCTACACCTTC. Encoded protein: CASSVGGDRYGYTF. The full variable domain, its missing parts supplied by reference TRBV9 and TRBJ1-2, is DSGVTQTPKHLITATGQRVTLRCSPRSGDLSVYWYQQSLDQGLQFLIQYYNGEERAKGNILERFSAQQFPDLHSELNLSSLELGDSALYFCASSVGGDRYGYTFGSGTRLTVV.